The 32 T cell receptor beta chains reported below all come from one sample, sequenced in a study of blood T cell repertoires in COVID-19. Here immunoSEQ multiplex PCR was the method, and the copy in TCRdb shows in-frame clones only, minus some. The data show around 180,000 clones, over 75% seen once. Sequenced sample: peripheral blood. These TCRs come from an older person with COVID-19, enrolled during active disease.

The CDR3 sequence is CASSLVTATNEKLFF. The CDR3 DNA sequence: TGTGCCAGCAGCTTGGTGACTGCAACTAATGAAAAACTGTTTTTT. The gene calls are TRBV5-6 and TRBJ1-4, with D unclear. Between the trimmed V and J ends, which lost 0 bases and 0 bases, there was a span of 6 bases. Germline V gene lookup returns CDR1 SGHDT and CDR2 YYEEEE. The CDR3 spans 15 residues. The full variable domain, completed using reference TRBV5-6 and TRBJ1-4, is DAGVTQSPTHLIKTRGQQVTLRCSPKSGHDTVSWYQQALGQGPQFIFQYYEEEERQRGNFPDRFSGHQFPNYSSELNVNALLLGDSALYLCASSLVTATNEKLFFGSGTQLSVL.

This chain links TRBV14 with TRBJ2-1; 7 nucleotides align to TRBD2. Trimming removed 4 bases from V and 3 bases from J; junction bases left unmatched: 9. Germline V CDR1 and CDR2: SGHDN, FVKESK. The CDR3 spans 16 residues. The CDR3 reads CASSLSDGRLYNEQFF. The DNA for the CDR3 is TGTGCCAGCAGCCTCTCCGACGGGAGGCTCTACAATGAGCAGTTCTTC.

The chain carries TRBV4-1 and TRBJ2-7, with 8 bases identical to TRBD1. The germline V gene has CDR1 MGHRA and CDR2 YSYEKL. The CDR3 runs 16 residues. J lost 0 bases, V lost 1 base, and 5 bases had no gene match. The CDR3 reads CASSQVDREDSYEQYF. Written as DNA, the CDR3 is TGCGCCAGCAGCCAAGTGGACAGGGAGGACTCCTACGAGCAGTACTTC.

V and J are TRBV6-5 and TRBJ1-2; 9 bases align to TRBD1. V gave up 7 bases and J gave up 3 bases; unmatched junction bases: 6. The CDR3 totals 14 residues. In germline, CDR1 is MNHEY, CDR2 SVGAGI. The CDR3, as DNA: TGTGCCAGCATACCACAGGGGGCAGACTATGGCTACACCTTC. Translating gives CASIPQGADYGYTF.

V is TRBV10-3 and J is TRBJ2-7; 15 bases are shared with TRBD2. Trimming took 6 bases from V and 6 from J; bases not matched to a gene: 6. Germline V gene lookup returns CDR1 ENHRY and CDR2 SYGVKD. The length of the CDR3 is 15 residues. The CDR3 DNA follows: TGTGCCATCAGCGGTGGACTAGCGGGAGGGAGCGAGCAGTACTTC. Amino acids: CAISGGLAGGSEQYF.

The chain joins TRBV7-2 to TRBJ2-4; 8 nucleotides match TRBD1. Germline values: CDR1 SGHTA, CDR2 FQGNSA. V dropped 1 base and J dropped 8; count of bases not matched to a gene: 7. The CDR3 consists of 15 residues. The CDR3 region has the DNA TGTGCCAGCAGCTTAGACGGACAGGGTAGAGACATTCAGTACTTC. It yields the protein CASSLDGQGRDIQYF.

The chain couples TRBV7-2 to TRBJ1-5, with 7 positions matching TRBD1. The CDR3 contains 15 residues. Germline V gene sequence: CDR1 SGHTA, CDR2 FQGNSA. Trimming at V came to 4 bases and at J to 7 bases, leaving 10 bases not matched to a gene. Written as DNA, the CDR3 is TGTGCCAGCAGCTCGAAGACAGGGTTTGGACAGCCCCAGCATTTT. Amino acids: CASSSKTGFGQPQHF.

J is TRBJ1-5 and V is TRBV5-6; D uncertain. The CDR3 has 15 amino acids. Germline values: CDR1 SGHDT, CDR2 YYEEEE. Deletions cut 1 base from V and 0 bases from J, with 8 bases between. The CDR3 loop reads CASSLQINSNQPQHF. DNA of the CDR3: TGTGCCAGCAGCTTGCAAATCAATAGCAATCAGCCCCAGCATTTT.

The rearrangement joins TRBV2 to TRBJ2-7, with 8 bases that match TRBD1. The germline V gene has CDR1 SNHLY and CDR2 FYNNEI. The CDR3 is 12 residues long. V gave up 7 bases and J gave up 11 bases; unmatched junction bases: 10. The CDR3 DNA follows: TGTGCCAGCACCTACCGGAGGGGACAGGAGTACTTC. Amino acids: CASTYRRGQEYF.

This clone occurred a few times. The CDR3 coding sequence is TGTGCCAGCAGCACGGGGCGGGGCAGGGCCTTTCAGCCCCAGCATTTT. Translated, it gives CASSTGRGRAFQPQHF. The J gene is TRBJ1-5, the V gene TRBV21-1. TRBV21-1 is noted as a pseudogene. The CDR3 contains 16 residues.

The chain employs TRBV19 and TRBJ1-1; D possibly corresponds to TRBD1 (5 bases). The CDR3 length is 14 residues. The germline V gene has CDR1 LNHDA and CDR2 SQIVND (reference sequence). With 1 base removed from V and 1 base from J, the gap between germline ends came to 7 bases. As DNA, the CDR3 is TGTGCCAGTAGTATAGGCGGACAGAACACTGAAGCTTTCTTT. Amino acid sequence: CASSIGGQNTEAFF.

This clone was counted a single time. The chain links TRBV9 to TRBJ1-3; 9 bases line up with TRBD1. This CDR3 has 17 amino acids. V was clipped by 3 bases and J by 0 bases; unmatched bases: 7. Germline V gene lookup returns CDR1 SGDLS and CDR2 YYNGEE. In nucleotides, the CDR3 is TGTGCCAGCAGCGACGGACAGGGGAGCAACTCTGGAAACACCATATATTTT. Amino acids: CASSDGQGSNSGNTIYF.

V and J are TRBV10-3 and TRBJ1-4; 9 bases map to TRBD1. The CDR3 extends over 15 amino acids. V was pared by 4 bases and J by 4 bases, with 4 bases of the junction left unmatched. Germline lookup yields CDR1 ENHRY and CDR2 SYGVKD. The CDR3 here is CAISGPGQGNEKLFF. The CDR3 DNA reads as TGTGCCATCAGTGGACCGGGACAGGGTAATGAAAAACTGTTTTTT.

V usage is TRBV5-6 and J usage is TRBJ2-1; D may be TRBD2 (5 bases). This CDR3 has 13 amino acids. The germline V and J ends were trimmed by 4 bases and 4 bases, with 9 bases remaining between them. Germline-derived CDR1 and CDR2 are SGHDT and YYEEEE. CDR3 sequence reads: CASSGRGYNEQFF. The DNA for the CDR3 is TGTGCCAGCAGCGGACGGGGATACAATGAGCAGTTCTTC.

V and J are TRBV19 and TRBJ1-3; the D gene is possibly TRBD1 (5 bases). Germline V gene sequence: CDR1 LNHDA, CDR2 SQIVND (reference sequence). This CDR3 contains 16 residues. The V gene lost 6 bases and the J gene lost 2 bases, with 17 bases spanning the gap. CDR3 region: CASRTKTTGAGNTIYF. DNA of the CDR3: TGTGCCAGTAGAACTAAGACCACAGGTGCTGGAAACACCATATATTTT. The full variable domain, in which reference TRBV19 and TRBJ1-3 provide the parts outside the CDR3, is DGGITQSPKYLFRKEGQNVTLSCEQNLNHDAMYWYRQDPGQGLRLIYYSQIVNDFQKGDIAEGYSVSREKKESFPLTVTSAQKNPTAFYLCASRTKTTGAGNTIYFGEGSWLTVV.

The chain couples TRBV23-1 to TRBJ2-1; possibly TRBD2 for D (6 bases). TRBV23-1 is an open reading frame, and its role is uncertain. Trimming took 0 bases from V and 0 from J, leaving 12 bases between them. The CDR3 extends over 17 amino acids. CDR3 amino acids: CASSQSHRGSSYNEQFF. The CDR3 nucleotides read TGCGCCAGCAGTCAATCCCACCGGGGGAGCTCCTACAATGAGCAGTTCTTC.

The chain carries TRBV5-8 and TRBJ2-1; D might be TRBD1 (5 bases). The CDR3 consists of 14 residues. Between the trimmed V and J ends, which lost 2 bases and 3 bases, there was a span of 9 bases. CDR1 is SGHTS and CDR2 is YDEGEE in the germline V gene. The CDR3: CASSFAGNYNEQFF. The CDR3 DNA sequence: TGTGCCAGCAGCTTTGCAGGGAACTACAATGAGCAGTTCTTC.

The gene calls are TRBV2 and TRBJ2-5, with a weak D call TRBD2 (5 bases). The ends were cut back, 6 bases at V and 5 bases at J, with 19 bases in the middle. Germline assignment: CDR1 SNHLY and CDR2 FYNNEI. The CDR3 spans 15 residues. CDR3 region: CASRVDSRGRETQYF. In DNA form, the CDR3 reads TGTGCCAGCAGAGTAGACTCTCGGGGTAGGGAGACCCAGTACTTC.

J is TRBJ2-3 and V is TRBV3-1 (or the pseudogene TRBV3-2); 7 nucleotides line up with TRBD1. Trimming cost V 4 bases and J 2 bases; bases outside gene matches: 9. There are 16 residues in the CDR3. Germline V gene sequence: CDR1 LGHDT, CDR2 YNNKEL (reference sequence). Here the CDR3 DNA reads TGTGCCAGCAGCCTCAGGGGACAGCGGCTCACAGATACGCAGTATTTT. Its protein is CASSLRGQRLTDTQYF.

V is TRBV19 and J is TRBJ2-3; the match to TRBD1 covers 10 bases. The junction had 4 bases not matched to a gene; V was cut back by 5 bases and J by 2 bases. Germline V gene sequence: CDR1 LNHDA, CDR2 SQIVND (reference sequence). The CDR3 runs to 15 residues. DNA for the CDR3: TGTGCCAGTAGTCCCGGGACAGGGGTCACAGATACGCAGTATTTT. This encodes CASSPGTGVTDTQYF. Together with reference TRBV19 and TRBJ2-3, the CDR3 gives the full variable domain: DGGITQSPKYLFRKEGQNVTLSCEQNLNHDAMYWYRQDPGQGLRLIYYSQIVNDFQKGDIAEGYSVSREKKESFPLTVTSAQKNPTAFYLCASSPGTGVTDTQYFGPGTRLTVL.

The chain uses TRBV3-1 (or the pseudogene TRBV3-2) and TRBJ2-5; 13 bases line up with TRBD2. Germline lookup yields CDR1 LGHDT and CDR2 YNNKEL (reference sequence). The CDR3 length is 17 residues. The ends lost 3 bases at V and 3 bases at J; junction bases unmatched: 7. CDR3 DNA sequence: TGTGCCAGCAGCCAGGTGCTGACTAGCGGGGGGAAAGAGACCCAGTACTTC. It yields the protein CASSQVLTSGGKETQYF.

The V call is TRBV30, the J call TRBJ2-7, with D possibly matching TRBD2 (6 bases). The CDR3 has 13 amino acids. V was trimmed by 3 bases and J by 7 bases, leaving 16 bases between them. Germline V CDR1 and CDR2: GTSNPN, SVGIG (reference sequence). This chain's CDR3 is CAWSLGVAGEQYF. CDR3 sequence (DNA): TGTGCCTGGAGCCTGGGGGTGGCGGGGGAGCAGTACTTC.

The chain joins TRBV5-1 to TRBJ2-3, with 7 bases identical to TRBD2. The germline CDR1 and CDR2 sequences are SGHRS and YFSETQ. The V gene end was trimmed by 0 bases and the J gene end by 4 bases; junction bases not matched to a gene: 8. This CDR3 region has 16 residues. The CDR3 bases are TGCGCCAGCAGCTTGGGTGGCCCCGGGGGGTCAGATACGCAGTATTTT. Its protein product is CASSLGGPGGSDTQYF.

The rearrangement links TRBV7-8 to TRBJ2-1; the match to TRBD2 covers 12 bases. In germline, CDR1 is SGHVS, CDR2 FQNEAQ. Losses at the gene ends were 5 bases for V and 14 bases for J; bases not matched to a gene: 10. The CDR3 contains 14 residues. CDR3 sequence (DNA): TGTGCCAGCAGCCCCAGACTAGCGGGAGATATCGAGTTCTTC. This encodes CASSPRLAGDIEFF.

The chain has TRBV6-1 and TRBJ2-6, with TRBD1 as a possible D gene (6 bases). Germline loops: CDR1 MNHNS, CDR2 SASEGT. This CDR3 is built from 16 residues. The V and J ends lost 4 bases and 0 bases respectively, with 10 bases between them. The CDR3 bases are TGTGCCAGCAGTGCGGACAGAGTCTCTGGGGCCAACGTCCTGACTTTC. Its translation: CASSADRVSGANVLTF.

The V and J genes are TRBV11-2 and TRBJ2-3; D perhaps matches TRBD1 (7 bases). The CDR3 covers 16 residues. Trimming removed 4 bases at V and 5 bases at J, with 19 bases between. Germline V CDR1 and CDR2: SGHAT, FQNNGV. CDR3 DNA sequence: TGTGCCAGCAGCTACCTCCTACAGGGGCGGGGAGATACGCAGTATTTT. Translation: CASSYLLQGRGDTQYF.

The chain carries TRBV28 and TRBJ2-3; 10 bases line up with TRBD2. V shed 2 bases, J shed 3 bases, and the junction held 2 bases outside the gene matches. Germline assignment: CDR1 MDHEN and CDR2 SYDVKM. The CDR3 runs to 15 residues. The CDR3 protein is CASSLSGGGTDTQYF. The CDR3 coding sequence is TGTGCCAGCAGTTTAAGCGGGGGGGGAACAGATACGCAGTATTTT.

V gene TRBV5-1 combines with J gene TRBJ2-7; no firm D call. With 5 bases removed from V and 1 base from J, the gap between germline ends came to 13 bases. Germline CDR1 SGHRS, CDR2 YFSETQ. There are 14 residues in the CDR3. The CDR3 here is CASRPLTSSYEQYF. The CDR3 DNA sequence: TGCGCCAGCAGACCCTTAACATCTTCCTACGAGCAGTACTTC.

The chain employs TRBV12-3 or TRBV12-4 and TRBJ2-7; D is possibly TRBD2 (5 bases). The length of the CDR3 is 13 residues. The V and J ends lost 6 bases and 4 bases respectively, with 13 bases between them. CDR3 sequence (DNA): TGTGCCAGCAGCCCGGCGCCGGGATACGAGCAGTACTTC. Amino acids: CASSPAPGYEQYF.

J is TRBJ2-3 and V is TRBV4-3, with 11 bases that match TRBD2. The CDR3 is 16 amino acids. The junction had 1 base not matched to a gene; V was cut back by 2 bases and J by 0 bases. CDR1 is LGHNA and CDR2 is YSLEER in the germline V gene. Here the CDR3 reads CASSQLAGGSTDTQYF. The DNA of the CDR3 is TGCGCCAGCAGCCAACTAGCGGGGGGCAGCACAGATACGCAGTATTTT.

This clone was found a few times. This chain's CDR3 is CASSLGLAANTGELFF. CDR3 in DNA: TGTGCCAGCAGCCTTGGACTAGCGGCGAACACCGGGGAGCTGTTTTTT. The rearrangement joins TRBV7-3 to TRBJ2-2, with TRBD2 matching 10 bases. The V and J ends lost 5 bases and 0 bases, in that order; junction bases with no gene match: 3. The CDR3 totals 16 residues. CDR1 and CDR2 (germline): SGHTA, FQGTGA.

This chain links TRBV6-2 or TRBV6-3 with TRBJ1-1, with D perhaps TRBD1 (6 bases). Looked up from germline, CDR1 is MNHEY and CDR2 is SVGEGT. The length of the CDR3 is 13 residues. Trimming removed 5 bases at V and 5 bases at J, with 12 bases between. The CDR3 spells CASSRGQLTEAFF. The CDR3 coding sequence is TGTGCCAGCAGTCGAGGACAGTTAACTGAAGCTTTCTTT.